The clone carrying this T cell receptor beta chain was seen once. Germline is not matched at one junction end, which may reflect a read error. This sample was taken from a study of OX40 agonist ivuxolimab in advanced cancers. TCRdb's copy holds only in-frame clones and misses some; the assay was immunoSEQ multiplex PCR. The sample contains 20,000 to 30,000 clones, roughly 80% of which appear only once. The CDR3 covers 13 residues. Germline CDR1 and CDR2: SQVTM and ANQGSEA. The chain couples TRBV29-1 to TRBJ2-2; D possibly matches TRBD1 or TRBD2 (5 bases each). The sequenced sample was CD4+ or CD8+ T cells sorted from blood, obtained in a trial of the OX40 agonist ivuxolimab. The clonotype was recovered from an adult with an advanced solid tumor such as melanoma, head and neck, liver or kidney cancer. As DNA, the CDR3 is TGCAGCGTTGGAGGGACGGGGACCGTGGAGCTGTTTTTT. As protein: CSVGGTGTVELFF.